The clone carrying this T cell receptor beta chain was observed a single time. The protocol was immunoSEQ multiplex PCR, while the TCRdb copy is restricted to in-frame clones and leaves out a portion. The repertoire has roughly 300,000 clones, approximately 90% of them found once; the top ten carry 8.5% to 12%. The sample belongs to a study of blood T cell repertoires in COVID-19. Germline V gene lookup returns CDR1 LNHDA and CDR2 SQIVND (reference sequence). This CDR3 region has 16 residues. Losses at the gene ends were 3 bases for V and 0 bases for J; bases not matched to a gene: 5. This chain connects TRBV19 to TRBJ1-2, with 9 positions matching TRBD1. Material for sequencing was PBMCs or T cells enriched from blood (not recorded which). The TCR originated in a woman in her late teens or twenties who had recovered from COVID-19. The CDR3 region is CASSILQGAANYGYTF. The CDR3 bases are TGTGCCAGTAGTATCCTACAGGGGGCAGCTAACTATGGCTACACCTTC.